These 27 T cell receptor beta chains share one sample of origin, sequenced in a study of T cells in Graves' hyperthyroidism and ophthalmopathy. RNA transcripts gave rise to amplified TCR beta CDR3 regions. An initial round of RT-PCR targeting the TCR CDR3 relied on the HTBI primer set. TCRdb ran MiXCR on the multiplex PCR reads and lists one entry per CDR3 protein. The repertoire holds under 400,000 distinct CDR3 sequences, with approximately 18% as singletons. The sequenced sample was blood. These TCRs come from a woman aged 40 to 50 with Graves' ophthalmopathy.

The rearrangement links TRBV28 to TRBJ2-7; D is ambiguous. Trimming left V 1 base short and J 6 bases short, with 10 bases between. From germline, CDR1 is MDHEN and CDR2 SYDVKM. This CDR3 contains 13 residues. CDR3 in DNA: TGTGCCAGCAGTTTATCCCCCAACCGCGAGCAGTACTTC. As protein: CASSLSPNREQYF.

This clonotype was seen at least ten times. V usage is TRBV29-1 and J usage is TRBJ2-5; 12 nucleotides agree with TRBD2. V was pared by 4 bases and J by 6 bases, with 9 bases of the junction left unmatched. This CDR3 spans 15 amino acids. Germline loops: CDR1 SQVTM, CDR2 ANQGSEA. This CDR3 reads CSVAPRLAGDKTQYF. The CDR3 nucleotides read TGCAGCGTTGCCCCCAGACTAGCGGGAGATAAGACCCAGTACTTC.

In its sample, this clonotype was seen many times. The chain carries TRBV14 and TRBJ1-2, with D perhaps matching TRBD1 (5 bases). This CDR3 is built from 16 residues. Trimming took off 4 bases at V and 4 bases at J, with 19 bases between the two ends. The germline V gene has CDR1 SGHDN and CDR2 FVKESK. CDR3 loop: CASSRGGGKGFYGYTF. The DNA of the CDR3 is TGTGCCAGCAGCCGAGGCGGGGGAAAAGGTTTCTATGGCTACACCTTC.

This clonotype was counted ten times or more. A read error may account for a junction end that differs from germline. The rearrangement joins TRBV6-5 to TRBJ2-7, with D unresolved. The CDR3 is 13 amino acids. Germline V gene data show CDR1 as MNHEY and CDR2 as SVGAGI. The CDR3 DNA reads TGTGCCAGCAGTTACTCGAGCCGGGCGTACCCGCTCTTC. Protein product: CASSYSSRAYPLF.

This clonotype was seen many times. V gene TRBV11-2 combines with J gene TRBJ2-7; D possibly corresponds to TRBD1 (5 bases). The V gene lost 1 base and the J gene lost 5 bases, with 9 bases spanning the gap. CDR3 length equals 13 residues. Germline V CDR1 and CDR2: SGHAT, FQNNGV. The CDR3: CASSLGRVNEQYF. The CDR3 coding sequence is TGTGCCAGCAGCTTAGGCAGGGTCAACGAGCAGTACTTC.

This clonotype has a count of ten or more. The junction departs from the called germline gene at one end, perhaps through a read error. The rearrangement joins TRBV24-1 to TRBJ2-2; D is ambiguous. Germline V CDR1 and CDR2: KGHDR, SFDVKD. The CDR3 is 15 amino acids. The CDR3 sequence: CATSGLNKNTGELFF. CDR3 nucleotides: TGTGCCACCAGTGGTTTGAATAAGAACACCGGGGAGCTGTTTTTT.

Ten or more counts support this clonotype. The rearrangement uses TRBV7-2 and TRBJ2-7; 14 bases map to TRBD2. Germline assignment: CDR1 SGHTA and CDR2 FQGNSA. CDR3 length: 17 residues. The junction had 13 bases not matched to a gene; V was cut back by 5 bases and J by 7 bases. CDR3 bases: TGTGCCAGCAGCCGGGACAGACTAGCGGGAGGGCCGGGGGAGCAGTACTTC. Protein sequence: CASSRDRLAGGPGEQYF.

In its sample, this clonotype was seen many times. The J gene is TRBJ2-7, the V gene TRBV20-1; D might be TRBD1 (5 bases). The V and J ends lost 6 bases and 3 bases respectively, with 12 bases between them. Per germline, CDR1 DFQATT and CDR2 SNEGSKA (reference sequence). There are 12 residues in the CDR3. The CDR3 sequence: CSARTRDYEQYF. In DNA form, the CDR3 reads TGCAGTGCCCGCACCAGGGACTACGAGCAGTACTTC.

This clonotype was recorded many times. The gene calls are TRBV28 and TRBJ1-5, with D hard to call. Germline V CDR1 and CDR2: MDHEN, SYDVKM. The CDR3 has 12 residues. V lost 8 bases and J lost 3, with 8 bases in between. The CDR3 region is CASHKSNQPQHF. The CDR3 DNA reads TGTGCCAGCCATAAATCCAATCAGCCCCAGCATTTT.

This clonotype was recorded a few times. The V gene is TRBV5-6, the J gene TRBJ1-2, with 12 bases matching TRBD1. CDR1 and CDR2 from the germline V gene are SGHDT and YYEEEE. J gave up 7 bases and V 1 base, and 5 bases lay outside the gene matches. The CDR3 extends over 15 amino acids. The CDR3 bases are TGTGCCAGCAGCTTGAGTGGGACAGGGGGCTTTGGCTACACCTTC. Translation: CASSLSGTGGFGYTF.

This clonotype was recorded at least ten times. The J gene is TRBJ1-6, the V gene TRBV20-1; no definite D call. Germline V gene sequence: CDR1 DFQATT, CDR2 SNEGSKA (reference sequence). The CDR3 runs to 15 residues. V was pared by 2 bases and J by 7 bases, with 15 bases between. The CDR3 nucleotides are TGCAGTGCTAGACCTTCTGGGGAAGCAAATTCACCCCTCCACTTT. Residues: CSARPSGEANSPLHF.

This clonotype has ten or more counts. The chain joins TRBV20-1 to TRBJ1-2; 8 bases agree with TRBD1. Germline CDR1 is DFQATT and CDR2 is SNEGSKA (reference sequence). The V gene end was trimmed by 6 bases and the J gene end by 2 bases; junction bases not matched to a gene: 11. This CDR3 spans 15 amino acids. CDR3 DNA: TGCAGTGCCCCGCCCCCGGGACAGGAGAACTATGGCTACACCTTC. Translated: CSAPPPGQENYGYTF.

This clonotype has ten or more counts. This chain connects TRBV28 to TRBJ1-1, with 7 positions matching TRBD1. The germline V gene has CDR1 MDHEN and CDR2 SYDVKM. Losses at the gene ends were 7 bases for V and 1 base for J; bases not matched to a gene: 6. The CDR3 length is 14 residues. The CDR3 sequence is CASKPTGRNTEAFF. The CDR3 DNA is TGTGCCAGCAAACCGACAGGGAGGAACACTGAAGCTTTCTTT.

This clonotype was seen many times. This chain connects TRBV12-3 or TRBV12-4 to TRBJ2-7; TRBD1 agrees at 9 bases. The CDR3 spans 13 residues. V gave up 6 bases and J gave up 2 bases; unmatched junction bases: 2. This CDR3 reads CASSRDRAYEQYF. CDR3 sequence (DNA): TGTGCCAGCAGCCGGGACAGGGCCTACGAGCAGTACTTC.

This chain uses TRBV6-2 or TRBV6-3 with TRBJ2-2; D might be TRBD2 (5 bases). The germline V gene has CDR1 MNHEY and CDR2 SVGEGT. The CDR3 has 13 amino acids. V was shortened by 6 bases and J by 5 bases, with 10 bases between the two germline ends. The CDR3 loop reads CASRGLITGELFF. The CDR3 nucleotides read TGTGCCAGCAGAGGACTGATAACCGGGGAGCTGTTTTTT.

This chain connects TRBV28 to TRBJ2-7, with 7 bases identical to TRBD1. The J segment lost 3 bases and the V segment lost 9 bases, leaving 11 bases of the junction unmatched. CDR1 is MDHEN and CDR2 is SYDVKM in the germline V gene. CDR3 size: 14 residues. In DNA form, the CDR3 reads TGTGCCAGTGTGGGACAGCCATTACTCTACGAGCAGTACTTC. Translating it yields CASVGQPLLYEQYF.

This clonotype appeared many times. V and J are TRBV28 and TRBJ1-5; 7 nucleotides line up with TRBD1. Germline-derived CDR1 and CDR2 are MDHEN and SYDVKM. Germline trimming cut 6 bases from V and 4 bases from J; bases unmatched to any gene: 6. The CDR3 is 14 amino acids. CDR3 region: CASSRDRDNQPQHF. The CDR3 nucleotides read TGTGCCAGCAGCCGGGACAGAGATAATCAGCCCCAGCATTTT.

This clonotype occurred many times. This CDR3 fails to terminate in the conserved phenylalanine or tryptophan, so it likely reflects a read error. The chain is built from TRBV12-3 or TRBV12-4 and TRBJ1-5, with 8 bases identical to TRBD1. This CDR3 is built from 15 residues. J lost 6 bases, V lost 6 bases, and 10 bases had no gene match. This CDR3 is CASRGQGSASQPQHL. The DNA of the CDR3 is TGTGCCAGCAGAGGACAGGGTTCGGCGTCTCAGCCCCAGCATCTT.

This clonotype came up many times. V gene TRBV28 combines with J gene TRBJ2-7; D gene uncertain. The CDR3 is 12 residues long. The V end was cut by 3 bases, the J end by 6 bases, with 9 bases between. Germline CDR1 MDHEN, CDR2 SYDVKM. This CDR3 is CASSFGIGEQYF. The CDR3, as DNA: TGTGCCAGCAGTTTTGGGATCGGCGAGCAGTACTTC.

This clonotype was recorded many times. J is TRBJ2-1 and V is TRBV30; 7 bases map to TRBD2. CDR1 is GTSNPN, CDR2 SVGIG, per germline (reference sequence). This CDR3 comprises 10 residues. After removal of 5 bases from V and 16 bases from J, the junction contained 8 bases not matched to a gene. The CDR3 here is CAWGGGRAFF. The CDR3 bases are TGTGCCTGGGGCGGGGGTCGAGCTTTCTTC.

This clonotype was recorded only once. The chain's CDR3 is CASSFLVRAGGTEAFF. The CDR3 DNA is TGTGCCAGCAGCTTCCTGGTTAGGGCTGGGGGCACTGAAGCTTTCTTT. The V and J genes are TRBV5-5 and TRBJ1-1, with D possibly being TRBD1 (5 bases). Germline-derived CDR1 and CDR2 are SGHKS and YYEKEE (reference sequence). The V end lost 2 bases, the J end lost 4 bases, and 18 bases lay between the germline ends. There are 16 residues in the CDR3. Looking up the rest from reference TRBV5-5 and TRBJ1-1 gives the full variable domain: DAGVTQSPTHLIKTRGQQVTLRCSPISGHKSVSWYQQVLGQGPQFIFQYYEKEERGRGNFPDRFSARQFPNYSSELNVNALLLGDSALYLCASSFLVRAGGTEAFFGQGTRLTVV.

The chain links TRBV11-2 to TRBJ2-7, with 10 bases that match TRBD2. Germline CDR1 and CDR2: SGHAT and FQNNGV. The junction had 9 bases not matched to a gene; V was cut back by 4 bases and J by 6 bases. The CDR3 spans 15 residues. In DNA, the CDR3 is TGTGCCAGCAGCTCGGGACTAGCGTGGGGACCCGAGCAGTACTTC. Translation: CASSSGLAWGPEQYF. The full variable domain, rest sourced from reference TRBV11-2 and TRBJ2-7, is EAGVAQSPRYKIIEKRQSVAFWCNPISGHATLYWYQQILGQGPKLLIQFQNNGVVDDSQLPKDRFSAERLKGVDSTLKIQPAKLEDSAVYLCASSSGLAWGPEQYFGPGTRLTVT.

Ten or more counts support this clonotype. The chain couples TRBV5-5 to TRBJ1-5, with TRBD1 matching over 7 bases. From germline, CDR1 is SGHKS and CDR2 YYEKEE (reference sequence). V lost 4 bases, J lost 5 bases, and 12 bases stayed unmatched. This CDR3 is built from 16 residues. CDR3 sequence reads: CASSPRDRAPHQPQHF. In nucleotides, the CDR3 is TGTGCCAGCAGCCCCAGAGACAGGGCCCCCCATCAGCCCCAGCATTTT.

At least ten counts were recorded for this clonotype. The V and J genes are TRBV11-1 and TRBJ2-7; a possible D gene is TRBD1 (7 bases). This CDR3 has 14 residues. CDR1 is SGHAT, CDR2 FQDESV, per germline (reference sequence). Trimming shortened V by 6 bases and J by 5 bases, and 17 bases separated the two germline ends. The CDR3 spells CASSSGGLEDEQYF. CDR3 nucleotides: TGTGCCAGCAGTTCAGGGGGGCTTGAAGACGAGCAGTACTTC. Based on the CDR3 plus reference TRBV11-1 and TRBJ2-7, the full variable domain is EAEVAQSPRYKITEKSQAVAFWCDPISGHATLYWYRQILGQGPELLVQFQDESVVDDSQLPKDRFSAERLKGVDSTLKIQPAELGDSAMYLCASSSGGLEDEQYFGPGTRLTVT.

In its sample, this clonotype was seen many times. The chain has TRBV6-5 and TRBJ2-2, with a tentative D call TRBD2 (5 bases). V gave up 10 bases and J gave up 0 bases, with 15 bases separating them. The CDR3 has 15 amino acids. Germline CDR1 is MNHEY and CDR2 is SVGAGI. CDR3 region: CATNPASSNTGELFF. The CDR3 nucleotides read TGTGCCACCAACCCAGCTAGCTCGAACACCGGGGAGCTGTTTTTT.

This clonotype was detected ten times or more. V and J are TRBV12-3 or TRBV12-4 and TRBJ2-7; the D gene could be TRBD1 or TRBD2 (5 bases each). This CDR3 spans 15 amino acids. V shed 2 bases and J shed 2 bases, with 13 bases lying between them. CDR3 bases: TGTGCCAGCAGTTTAAAGAGGGACCTCCCCTACGAGCAGTACTTC. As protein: CASSLKRDLPYEQYF.

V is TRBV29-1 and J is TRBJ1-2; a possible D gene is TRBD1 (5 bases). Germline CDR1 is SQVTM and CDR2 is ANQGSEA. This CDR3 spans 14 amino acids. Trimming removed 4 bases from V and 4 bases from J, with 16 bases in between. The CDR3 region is CSVGGRDGGYGYTF. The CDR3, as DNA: TGCAGCGTTGGAGGACGAGACGGGGGCTATGGCTACACCTTC. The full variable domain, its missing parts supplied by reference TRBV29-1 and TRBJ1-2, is SAVISQKPSRDICQRGTSLTIQCQVDSQVTMMFWYRQQPGQSLTLIATANQGSEATYESGFVIDKFPISRPNLTFSTLTVSNMSPEDSSIYLCSVGGRDGGYGYTFGSGTRLTVV.